This record covers a single T cell receptor beta chain. What it binds is unknown. The data were taken from a study of T cell responses to AZD1222 COVID-19 vaccine. Findings and caveats of the study: Only after the peak T cell response were repertoires sampled.

Trimming took 6 bases from V and 8 from J, leaving 17 bases between them. CDR1 is SGHAT, CDR2 FQDESV, per germline (reference sequence). The CDR3 runs to 14 residues. Profiled with immunoSEQ multiplex PCR; TCRdb holds only in-frame clones, not every one. The sample holds 120,000 to 150,000 clones, around 90% seen once. The chain couples TRBV11-1 to TRBJ2-1; D may be TRBD1 or TRBD2 (5 bases each). The TCR sequence derives from an adult who received the AZD1222 COVID-19 vaccine. The sequences come from peripheral blood, collected 28 days after the second AZD1222 dose. CDR3 coding DNA: TGTGCCAGCAGGGCCGGGACCATGGTTGATGAGCAGTTCTTC. Translating gives CASRAGTMVDEQFF.